This entry concerns a single TCR beta chain. A read error may be the cause here, since a much bigger clone is one base away. TCRdb called the 5' RACE reads again in MiXCR, with one record for every CDR3 protein. The table lists some 490,000 distinct CDR3 sequences, about 18% of them singletons. The sample originates from a study of T-cell memory formation after mild COVID-19. CDR1 is SGDLS, CDR2 YYNGEE, per germline. Germline trimming cut 4 bases from V and 6 bases from J; bases unmatched to any gene: 6. The CDR3 has 15 amino acids. Sequencing was performed on PBMCs or a T cell subset sorted from them (not recorded which). The chain employs TRBV9 and TRBJ1-6, with 8 bases that match TRBD1. The clonotype was recovered from an adult woman who had mild COVID-19 (a few samples of this study predate the infection). Cell type and time point are not known. This chain's CDR3 is CASSPRTGSNSPLHF. In DNA, the CDR3 is TGTGCCAGCAGCCCCCGGACAGGGAGTAATTCACCCCTCCACTTT. Full variable domain (outside the CDR3, taken from reference TRBV9 and TRBJ1-6): DSGVTQTPKHLITATGQRVTLRCSPRSGDLSVYWYQQSLDQGLQFLIQYYNGEERAKGNILERFSAQQFPDLHSELNLSSLELGDSALYFCASSPRTGSNSPLHFGNGTRLTVT.